These 18 T cell receptor beta chains came from one sample sequenced in a study of cytomegalovirus exposure and HLA in healthy donors. 60 Vbeta and 13 Jbeta primers were used in PCR. Repertoires were generated with immunoSEQ multiplex PCR, while TCRdb's copy carries only in-frame clones and drops some. Of 150,000 or so clones in the sample, over 75% are singletons; the top ten hold about 2.5%. Material: PBMCs. Source of these receptors: a man aged 50-60 years in good health and CMV-seronegative.

This sequence joins TRBV6-5 and TRBJ1-1, with a possible D match to TRBD1 (5 bases). CDR1 and CDR2 (germline): MNHEY, SVGAGI. The CDR3 covers 15 residues. Between the trimmed V and J ends, which lost 6 bases and 2 bases, there was a span of 16 bases. The CDR3 sequence is CASRGPGGPNTEAFF. CDR3 coding DNA: TGTGCCAGCAGGGGCCCGGGGGGACCTAACACTGAAGCTTTCTTT.

The V and J genes are TRBV14 and TRBJ1-2; D not resolved. Trimming removed 0 bases from V and 8 bases from J, with 10 bases in between. Germline V gene data show CDR1 as SGHDN and CDR2 as FVKESK. This CDR3 is built from 13 residues. For the CDR3, the DNA is TGTGCCAGCAGCCAAGAGTGGGCAGCCGGCTACACCTTC. Amino acid sequence: CASSQEWAAGYTF. Variable domain in full (rest from reference TRBV14 and TRBJ1-2): EAGVTQFPSHSVIEKGQTVTLRCDPISGHDNLYWYRRVMGKEIKFLLHFVKESKQDESGMPNNRFLAERTGGTYSTLKVQPAELEDSGVYFCASSQEWAAGYTFGSGTRLTVV.

The sample holds one count of this clone. The chain employs TRBV6-1 and TRBJ1-3; 9 bases agree with TRBD1. The CDR3 has 16 residues. J gave up 5 bases and V 4 bases, and 9 bases lay outside the gene matches. Germline V gene sequence: CDR1 MNHNS, CDR2 SASEGT. The CDR3 coding sequence is TGTGCCAGCAGTGGGCTGGACAGGGGAGTCCGAAACACCATATATTTT. Amino acids: CASSGLDRGVRNTIYF.

The chain combines TRBV7-9 with TRBJ2-3; D gene ambiguous. The V end was cut by 5 bases, the J end by 1 base, with 19 bases between. The CDR3 has 17 residues. Looked up from germline, CDR1 is SEHNR and CDR2 is FQNEAQ (reference sequence). CDR3 region: CASSPAELIWGTDTQYF. The DNA for the CDR3 is TGTGCCAGCAGCCCCGCGGAGCTGATATGGGGCACAGATACGCAGTATTTT.

The chain joins TRBV2 to TRBJ1-1; 9 bases agree with TRBD1. This CDR3 spans 15 amino acids. The V gene end was trimmed by 7 bases and the J gene end by 1 base; junction bases not matched to a gene: 7. Germline CDR1 and CDR2: SNHLY and FYNNEI. CDR3 sequence (DNA): TGTGCCAGCAATGGACAGGGGCGAGGGAACACTGAAGCTTTCTTT. Amino acid sequence: CASNGQGRGNTEAFF.

V gene TRBV28 combines with J gene TRBJ2-5; 7 bases agree with TRBD2. After removal of 2 bases from V and 2 bases from J, the junction contained 14 bases not matched to a gene. This CDR3 has 18 residues. CDR1 and CDR2 (germline): MDHEN, SYDVKM. The chain's CDR3 is CASSLTRGRGPRQETQYF. DNA of the CDR3: TGTGCCAGCAGTTTAACCCGGGGGAGGGGACCGAGACAAGAGACCCAGTACTTC.

The CDR3 protein is CASSAYGETRGYTDTQYF. In DNA form, the CDR3 reads TGTGCCAGCAGCGCGTACGGGGAAACTCGGGGGTACACAGATACGCAGTATTTT. The chain is built from TRBV7-6 and TRBJ2-3, with D possibly TRBD2 on 6 matching bases. The V end was cut by 5 bases, the J end by 2 bases, with 23 bases between. Germline V gives CDR1 SGHVS, CDR2 FNYEAQ. The CDR3 is 18 residues long.

This clone was seen once. The chain has TRBV5-1 and TRBJ2-5; TRBD1 matches at 7 bases. This CDR3 is 14 amino acids long. CDR1 is SGHRS, CDR2 YFSETQ, per germline. With 4 bases clipped from V and 2 bases from J, the junction kept 5 bases outside the gene matches. Here the CDR3 reads CASSPGQEQETQYF. Written as DNA, the CDR3 is TGCGCCAGCAGCCCAGGACAGGAGCAAGAGACCCAGTACTTC. Full variable domain (missing parts from reference TRBV5-1 and TRBJ2-5): KAGVTQTPRYLIKTRGQQVTLSCSPISGHRSVSWYQQTPGQGLQFLFEYFSETQRNKGNFPGRFSGRQFSNSRSEMNVSTLELGDSALYLCASSPGQEQETQYFGPGTRLLVL.

This chain connects TRBV5-5 to TRBJ2-5; D gene uncertain. CDR1 is SGHKS and CDR2 is YYEKEE in the germline V gene (reference sequence). The CDR3 is made up of 12 amino acids. Trimming removed 7 bases from V and 0 bases from J, with 7 bases in between. CDR3 in DNA: TGTGCCAGCTACTTGTACCAAGAGACCCAGTACTTC. It specifies CASYLYQETQYF.

This clone was seen only once. The chain joins TRBV6-5 to TRBJ2-1; D is possibly TRBD2 (5 bases). Germline values: CDR1 MNHEY, CDR2 SVGAGI. The V and J ends lost 10 bases and 10 bases respectively, with 26 bases between them. The CDR3 has 15 residues. CDR3 region: CATAQDWGSRGEQFF. The CDR3 DNA follows: TGTGCCACAGCCCAGGACTGGGGAAGCCGAGGGGAGCAGTTCTTC.

The genes are TRBV18 and TRBJ1-1; TRBD1 is a possible D gene (5 bases). The CDR3 loop spans 11 amino acids. V lost 6 bases and J 7 bases, leaving 9 bases between the germline ends. CDR1 is KGHSH and CDR2 is LQKENI in the germline V gene. CDR3 region: CASSGRGEAFF. For the CDR3, the DNA is TGTGCCAGCTCTGGTAGGGGTGAAGCTTTCTTT. Complete variable domain (other parts from reference TRBV18 and TRBJ1-1): NAGVMQNPRHLVRRRGQEARLRCSPMKGHSHVYWYRQLPEEGLKFMVYLQKENIIDESGMPKERFSAEFPKEGPSILRIQQVVRGDSAAYFCASSGRGEAFFGQGTRLTVV.

The chain couples TRBV5-1 to TRBJ2-7, with D possibly TRBD1 on 9 matching bases. V lost 4 bases to trimming and J lost 3 bases, with 17 bases between them. Germline V CDR1 and CDR2: SGHRS, YFSETQ. The CDR3 runs 15 residues. The CDR3 loop reads CASSPGGTGRYEQYF. CDR3 DNA: TGCGCCAGCAGCCCGGGGGGGACAGGGCGCTACGAGCAGTACTTC. The full variable domain, rest sourced from reference TRBV5-1 and TRBJ2-7, is KAGVTQTPRYLIKTRGQQVTLSCSPISGHRSVSWYQQTPGQGLQFLFEYFSETQRNKGNFPGRFSGRQFSNSRSEMNVSTLELGDSALYLCASSPGGTGRYEQYFGPGTRLTVT.

The V call is TRBV5-1, the J call TRBJ2-3; 7 bases are shared with TRBD2. Germline CDR1 SGHRS, CDR2 YFSETQ. J gave up 2 bases and V 2 bases, and 8 bases lay outside the gene matches. The CDR3 is 16 residues long. The CDR3, as DNA: TGCGCCAGCAGCTTCGAGCTGAGCGGGAACACAGATACGCAGTATTTT. Protein sequence: CASSFELSGNTDTQYF. Full variable domain (remainder filled in from reference TRBV5-1 and TRBJ2-3): KAGVTQTPRYLIKTRGQQVTLSCSPISGHRSVSWYQQTPGQGLQFLFEYFSETQRNKGNFPGRFSGRQFSNSRSEMNVSTLELGDSALYLCASSFELSGNTDTQYFGPGTRLTVL.

The sample holds one count of this clone. The chain links TRBV6-1 to TRBJ2-1; D is perhaps TRBD2 (5 bases). Germline V gene data show CDR1 as MNHNS and CDR2 as SASEGT. The V gene lost 1 base and the J gene lost 1 base, with 8 bases spanning the gap. This CDR3 region has 15 residues. The DNA for the CDR3 is TGTGCCAGCAGTGAAGTACGGGGTTCCTACAATGAGCAGTTCTTC. Amino acids: CASSEVRGSYNEQFF.

This sequence joins TRBV29-1 and TRBJ2-7, with TRBD2 as a possible D gene (6 bases). Germline V lookup: CDR1 SQVTM, CDR2 ANQGSEA. The CDR3 length is 14 residues. V lost 3 bases to trimming and J lost 4 bases, with 16 bases between them. The CDR3 here is CSVEGGSGQYEQYF. In DNA form, the CDR3 reads TGCAGCGTTGAGGGAGGCTCAGGACAATACGAGCAGTACTTC.

V usage is TRBV5-1 and J usage is TRBJ1-1; weak D call: TRBD1 (6 bases). The CDR3 consists of 13 residues. Germline V CDR1 and CDR2: SGHRS, YFSETQ. Trimming shortened V by 1 base and J by 4 bases, and 8 bases separated the two germline ends. The CDR3 region has the DNA TGCGCCAGCAGCTTGAGGGGGGGCACTGAAGCTTTCTTT. It yields the protein CASSLRGGTEAFF.

In nucleotides, the CDR3 is TGTGCCAGCAGTGTGGGACTAGCGGGAGTCGGAGAGACCCAGTACTTC. Translation: CASSVGLAGVGETQYF. The chain links TRBV2 to TRBJ2-5, with 14 positions matching TRBD2. Losses at the gene ends were 4 bases for V and 4 bases for J; bases not matched to a gene: 5. This CDR3 is built from 16 residues. Germline loops: CDR1 SNHLY, CDR2 FYNNEI. Using reference TRBV2 and TRBJ2-5 for the parts outside the CDR3, the full variable domain is EPEVTQTPSHQVTQMGQEVILRCVPISNHLYFYWYRQILGQKVEFLVSFYNNEISEKSEIFDDQFSVERPDGSNFTLKIRSTKLEDSAMYFCASSVGLAGVGETQYFGPGTRLLVL.

This chain uses TRBV29-1 with TRBJ1-1, with D possibly matching TRBD1 (6 bases). This CDR3 is 14 amino acids long. V was clipped by 5 bases and J by 2 bases, with 15 bases between them. Germline CDR1 and CDR2: SQVTM and ANQGSEA. This chain's CDR3 is CSVPLGALNTEAFF. CDR3 sequence (DNA): TGCAGCGTTCCCCTGGGGGCTCTTAACACTGAAGCTTTCTTT. Complete variable domain (other parts from reference TRBV29-1 and TRBJ1-1): SAVISQKPSRDICQRGTSLTIQCQVDSQVTMMFWYRQQPGQSLTLIATANQGSEATYESGFVIDKFPISRPNLTFSTLTVSNMSPEDSSIYLCSVPLGALNTEAFFGQGTRLTVV.